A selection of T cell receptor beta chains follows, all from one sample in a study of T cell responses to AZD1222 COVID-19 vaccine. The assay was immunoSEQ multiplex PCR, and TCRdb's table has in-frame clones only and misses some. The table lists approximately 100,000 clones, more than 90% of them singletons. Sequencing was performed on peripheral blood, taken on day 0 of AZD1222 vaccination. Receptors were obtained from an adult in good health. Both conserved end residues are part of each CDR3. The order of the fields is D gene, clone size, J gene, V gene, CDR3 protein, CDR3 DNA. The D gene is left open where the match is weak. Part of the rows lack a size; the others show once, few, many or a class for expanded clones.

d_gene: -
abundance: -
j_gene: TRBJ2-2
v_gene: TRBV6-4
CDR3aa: CASSEGEGGTGELFF
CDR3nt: TGTGCCAGCAGTGAAGGCGAGGGGGGCACCGGGGAGCTGTTTTTT

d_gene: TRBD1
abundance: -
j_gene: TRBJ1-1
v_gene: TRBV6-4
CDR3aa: CASSPGQGATEAFF
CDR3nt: TGTGCCAGCAGTCCGGGACAGGGGGCGACTGAAGCTTTCTTT

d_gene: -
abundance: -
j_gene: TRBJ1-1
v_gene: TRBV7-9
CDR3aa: CASSLRMTESNTEAFF
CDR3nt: TGTGCCAGCAGCTTAAGAATGACAGAATCGAACACTGAAGCTTTCTTT

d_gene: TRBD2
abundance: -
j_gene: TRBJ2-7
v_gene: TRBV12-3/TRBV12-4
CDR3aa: CASRLGTSAKQYF
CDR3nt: TGTGCCAGCAGGCTCGGGACTAGCGCCAAGCAGTACTTC

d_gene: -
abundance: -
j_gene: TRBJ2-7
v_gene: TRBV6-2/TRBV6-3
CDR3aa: CASSEGGSVSYEQYF
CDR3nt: TGTGCCAGCAGTGAGGGGGGATCAGTCTCCTACGAGCAGTACTTC

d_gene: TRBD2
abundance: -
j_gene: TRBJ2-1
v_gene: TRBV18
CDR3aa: CASSRSGGSYNEQFF
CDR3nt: TGTGCCAGCTCACGATCGGGGGGCTCCTACAATGAGCAGTTCTTC

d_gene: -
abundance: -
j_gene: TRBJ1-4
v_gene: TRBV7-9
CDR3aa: CASSQRQEPNEKLFF
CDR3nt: TGTGCCAGCAGCCAAAGACAGGAACCGAATGAAAAACTGTTTTTT

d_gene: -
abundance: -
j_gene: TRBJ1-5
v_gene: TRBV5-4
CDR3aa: CASSDKGQPQHF
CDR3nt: TGTGCCAGCAGCGACAAAGGACAGCCCCAGCATTTT

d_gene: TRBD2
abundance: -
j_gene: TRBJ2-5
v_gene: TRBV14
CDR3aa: CASSPTGGAELETQYF
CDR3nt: TGTGCCAGCAGCCCCACCGGGGGGGCAGAGTTAGAGACCCAGTACTTC

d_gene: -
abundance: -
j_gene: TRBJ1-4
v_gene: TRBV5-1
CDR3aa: CASSPTAENEKLFF
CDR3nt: TGCGCCAGCAGCCCCACGGCCGAGAATGAAAAACTGTTTTTT

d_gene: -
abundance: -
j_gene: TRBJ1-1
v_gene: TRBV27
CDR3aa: CASSLTPEGTEAFF
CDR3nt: TGTGCCAGCAGTTTAACCCCCGAAGGGACTGAAGCTTTCTTT

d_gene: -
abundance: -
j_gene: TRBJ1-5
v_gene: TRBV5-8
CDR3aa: CASSLGEGRPGSQPQHF
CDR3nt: TGTGCCAGCAGCTTGGGGGAGGGGCGACCCGGTAGTCAGCCCCAGCATTTT

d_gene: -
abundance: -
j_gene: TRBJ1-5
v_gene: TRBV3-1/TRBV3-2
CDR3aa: CASSPRHMNQPQHF
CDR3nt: TGTGCCAGCAGCCCTAGACACATGAATCAGCCCCAGCATTTT

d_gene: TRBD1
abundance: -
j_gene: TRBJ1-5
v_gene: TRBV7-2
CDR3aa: CASSLDRGHNQPQHF
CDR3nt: TGTGCCAGCAGCTTAGACAGGGGGCACAATCAGCCCCAGCATTTT

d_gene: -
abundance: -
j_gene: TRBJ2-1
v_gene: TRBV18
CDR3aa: CASSPRQAGNEQFF
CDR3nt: TGTGCCAGCTCACCGAGACAGGCGGGCAATGAGCAGTTCTTC

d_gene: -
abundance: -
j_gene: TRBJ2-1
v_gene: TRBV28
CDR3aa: CASSFGQRHDFYNEQFF
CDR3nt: TGTGCCAGCAGTTTTGGTCAGCGCCACGACTTCTACAATGAGCAGTTCTTC

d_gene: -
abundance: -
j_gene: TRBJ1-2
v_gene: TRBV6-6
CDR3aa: CASRISGTGEVDGYTF
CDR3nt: TGTGCCAGCAGAATTAGCGGGACCGGGGAGGTAGATGGCTACACCTTC

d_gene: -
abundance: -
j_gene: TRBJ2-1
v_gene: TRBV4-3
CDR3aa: CASSQGLVWTDNEQFF
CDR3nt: TGCGCCAGCAGCCAAGGGTTGGTGTGGACAGACAATGAGCAGTTCTTC

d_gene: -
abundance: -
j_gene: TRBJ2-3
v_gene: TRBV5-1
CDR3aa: CASSSTGYTDTQYF
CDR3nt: TGCGCCAGCAGCTCCACAGGTTACACAGATACGCAGTATTTT

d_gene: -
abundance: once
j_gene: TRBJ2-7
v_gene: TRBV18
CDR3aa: CASSPSTYEQYF
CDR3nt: TGTGCCAGCTCACCTAGCACCTACGAGCAGTACTTC

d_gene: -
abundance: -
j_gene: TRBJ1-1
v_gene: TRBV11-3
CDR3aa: CASSLSLGLNTEAFF
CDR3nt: TGTGCCAGCAGCTTATCTCTCGGGTTGAACACTGAAGCTTTCTTT

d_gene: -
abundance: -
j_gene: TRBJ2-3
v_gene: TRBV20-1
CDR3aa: CSASHGDVNTQYF
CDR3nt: TGCAGTGCTAGTCACGGGGACGTGAATACGCAGTATTTT

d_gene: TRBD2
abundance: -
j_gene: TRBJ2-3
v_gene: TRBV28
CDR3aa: CASSRTSGGADTQYF
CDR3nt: TGTGCCAGCAGTCGAACTAGCGGGGGGGCAGATACGCAGTATTTT

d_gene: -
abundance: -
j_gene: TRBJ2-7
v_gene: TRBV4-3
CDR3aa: CASSQDFSGRLHEQYF
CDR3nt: TGCGCCAGCAGCCAAGATTTTTCAGGGAGGCTCCACGAGCAGTACTTC

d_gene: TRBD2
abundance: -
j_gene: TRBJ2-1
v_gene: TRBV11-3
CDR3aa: CASSNQLAGLSSYNEQFF
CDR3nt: TGTGCCAGCAGCAATCAACTAGCGGGCCTAAGCTCCTACAATGAGCAGTTCTTC

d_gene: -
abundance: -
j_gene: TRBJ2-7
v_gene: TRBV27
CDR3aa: CASSFWGSSYEQYF
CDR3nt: TGTGCCAGCAGTTTCTGGGGGAGCTCCTACGAGCAGTACTTC

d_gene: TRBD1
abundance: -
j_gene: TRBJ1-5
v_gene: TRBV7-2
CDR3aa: CASSHPGQRQPQHF
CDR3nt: TGTGCCAGCAGCCACCCGGGACAGCGTCAGCCCCAGCATTTT

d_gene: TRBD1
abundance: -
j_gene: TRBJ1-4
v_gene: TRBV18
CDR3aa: CASSPDREEFEKLFF
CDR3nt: TGTGCCAGCTCACCAGACAGGGAGGAATTCGAAAAACTGTTTTTT

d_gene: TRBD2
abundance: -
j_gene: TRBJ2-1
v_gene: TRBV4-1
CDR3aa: CASSQDLASGSLYNEQFF
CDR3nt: TGCGCCAGCAGCCAAGATCTGGCTAGCGGGAGTCTCTACAATGAGCAGTTCTTC

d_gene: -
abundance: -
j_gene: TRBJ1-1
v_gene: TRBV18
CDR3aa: CASSPQGMNTEAFF
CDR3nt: TGTGCCAGCTCACCACAGGGGATGAACACTGAAGCTTTCTTT

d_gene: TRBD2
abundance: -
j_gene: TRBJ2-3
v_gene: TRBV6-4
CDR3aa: CASSEEVAGGPGSDTQYF
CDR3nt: TGTGCCAGCAGTGAGGAAGTAGCGGGAGGGCCCGGGTCAGATACGCAGTATTTT

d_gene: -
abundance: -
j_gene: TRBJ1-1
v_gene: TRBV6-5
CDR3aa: CASSYSPGPTEAFF
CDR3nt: TGTGCCAGCAGTTACTCGCCAGGTCCTACTGAAGCTTTCTTT

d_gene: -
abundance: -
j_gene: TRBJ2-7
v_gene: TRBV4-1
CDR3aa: CASSPELSYEQYF
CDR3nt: TGCGCCAGCAGCCCCGAGCTATCCTACGAGCAGTACTTC

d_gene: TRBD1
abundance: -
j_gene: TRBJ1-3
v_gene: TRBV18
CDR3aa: CASSPDRGSGNTIYF
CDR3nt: TGTGCCAGCTCACCCGACAGGGGTTCTGGAAACACCATATATTTT

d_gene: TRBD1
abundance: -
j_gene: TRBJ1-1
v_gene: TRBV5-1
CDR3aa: CASSLAAGGTEAFF
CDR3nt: TGCGCCAGCAGCTTGGCCGCAGGGGGCACTGAAGCTTTCTTT

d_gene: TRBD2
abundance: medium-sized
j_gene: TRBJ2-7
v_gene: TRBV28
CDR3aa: CASSPSGTRDLYEQYF
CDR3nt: TGTGCCAGCAGTCCGAGCGGGACGAGAGACCTCTACGAGCAGTACTTC

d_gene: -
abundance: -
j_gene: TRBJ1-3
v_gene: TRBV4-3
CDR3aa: CASSQDRDTGNTIYF
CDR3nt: TGCGCCAGCAGCCAAGATCGGGACACCGGAAACACCATATATTTT

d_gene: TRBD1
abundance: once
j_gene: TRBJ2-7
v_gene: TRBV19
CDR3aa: CASSPQKAGGSHEQYF
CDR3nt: TGTGCCAGTAGCCCACAAAAGGCAGGGGGCTCCCACGAGCAGTACTTC

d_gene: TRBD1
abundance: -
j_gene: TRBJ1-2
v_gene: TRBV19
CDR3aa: CASSSDTGEYGYTF
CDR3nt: TGTGCCAGTAGTTCCGACACAGGGGAATATGGCTACACCTTC

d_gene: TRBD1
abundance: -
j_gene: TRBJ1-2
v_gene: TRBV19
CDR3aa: CASSPSDRGLYYGYTF
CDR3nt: TGTGCCAGTAGTCCATCCGACAGGGGGTTGTACTATGGCTACACCTTC

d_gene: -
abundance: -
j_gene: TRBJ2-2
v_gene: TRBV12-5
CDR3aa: CASGLLRGGMGTGELFF
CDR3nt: TGTGCTAGTGGTTTGCTCAGAGGAGGGATGGGCACCGGGGAGCTGTTTTTT

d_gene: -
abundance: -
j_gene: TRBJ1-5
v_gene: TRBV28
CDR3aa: CASTIFELGVVSNQPQHF
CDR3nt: TGTGCCAGCACCATATTCGAACTCGGGGTAGTTAGCAATCAGCCCCAGCATTTT

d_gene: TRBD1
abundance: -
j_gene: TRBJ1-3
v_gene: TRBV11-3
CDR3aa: CASSSRQGAGNTIYF
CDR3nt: TGTGCCAGCAGCTCGAGACAGGGGGCCGGAAACACCATATATTTT

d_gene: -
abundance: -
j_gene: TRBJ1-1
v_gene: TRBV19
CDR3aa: CASRAGLNTEAFF
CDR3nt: TGTGCCAGTAGGGCCGGTTTGAACACTGAAGCTTTCTTT

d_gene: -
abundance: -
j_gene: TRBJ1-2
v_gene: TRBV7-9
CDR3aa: CASSRRDREIYGYTF
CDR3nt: TGTGCCAGCAGCCGGAGGGACCGCGAGATCTATGGCTACACCTTC

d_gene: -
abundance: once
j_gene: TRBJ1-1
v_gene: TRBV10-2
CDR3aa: CASSLTGNTEAFF
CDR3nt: TGCGCCAGCAGTCTAACAGGGAACACTGAAGCTTTCTTT